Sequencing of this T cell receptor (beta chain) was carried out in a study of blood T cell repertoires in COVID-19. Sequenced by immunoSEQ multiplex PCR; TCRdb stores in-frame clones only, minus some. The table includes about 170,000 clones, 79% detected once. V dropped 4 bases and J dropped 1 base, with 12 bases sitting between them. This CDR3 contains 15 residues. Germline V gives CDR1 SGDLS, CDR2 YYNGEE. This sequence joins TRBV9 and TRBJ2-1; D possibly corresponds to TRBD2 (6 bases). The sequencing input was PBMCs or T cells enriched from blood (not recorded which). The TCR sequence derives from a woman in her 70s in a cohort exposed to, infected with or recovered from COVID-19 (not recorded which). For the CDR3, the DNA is TGTGCCAGCAGCTCTGGGACTTATTCCTACAATGAGCAGTTCTTC. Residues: CASSSGTYSYNEQFF.